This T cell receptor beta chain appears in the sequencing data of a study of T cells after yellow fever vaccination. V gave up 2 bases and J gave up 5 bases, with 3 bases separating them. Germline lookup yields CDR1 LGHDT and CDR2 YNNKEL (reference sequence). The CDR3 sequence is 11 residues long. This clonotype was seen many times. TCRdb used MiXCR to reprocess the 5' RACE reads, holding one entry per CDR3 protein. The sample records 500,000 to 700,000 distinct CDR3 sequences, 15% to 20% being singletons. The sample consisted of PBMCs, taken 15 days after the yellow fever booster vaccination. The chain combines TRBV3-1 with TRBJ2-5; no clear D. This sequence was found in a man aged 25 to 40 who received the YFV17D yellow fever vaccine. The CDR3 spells CASSQLETQYF. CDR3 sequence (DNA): TGTGCCAGCAGCCAATTGGAGACCCAGTACTTC.